This T cell receptor (beta chain) emerged from a study of T cell changes during pregnancy in multiple sclerosis. The CDR3 is 13 amino acids. V trimming: 5 bases; J trimming: 6 bases; junction bases outside the gene matches: 2. CDR1 is MDHEN and CDR2 is SYDVKM in the germline V gene. This clone was recorded only once. Here immunoSEQ multiplex PCR was the method, and the copy in TCRdb shows in-frame clones only, minus some. The sample includes 55,000 to 65,000 clones, 70% to 90% of them seen just once. The sequence was collected from a female donor in good health, enrolled as a control in a pregnancy study. Here the sequenced sample was peripheral blood, taken in the first trimester of pregnancy. The rearrangement uses TRBV28 and TRBJ1-5; 9 nucleotides match TRBD1. In DNA form, the CDR3 reads TGTGCCAGCAGTACAGGGGGCAGTCAGCCCCAGCATTTT. Its protein product is CASSTGGSQPQHF.